This is a list of T cell receptor beta chains from one sample in a study of blood T cell repertoires in COVID-19. The protocol was immunoSEQ multiplex PCR, while the TCRdb copy is restricted to in-frame clones and leaves out a portion. The sample holds fewer than 250,000 clones; more than 75% are singletons and the top ten take 3%. The sequenced sample was peripheral blood. The receptors come from a man aged 60 to 69 with acute or convalescent COVID-19. CDR3s include the opening cysteine and the closing phenylalanine or tryptophan. The D gene is left open where the match is weak. The size field is filled for only some rows; it gives once, few, many or a size class.

CDR3 protein: CASSSGLSDIGNYGYTF
CDR3 DNA: TGTGCCAGCAGTTCGGGACTCTCTGATATCGGTAACTATGGCTACACCTTC
J gene: TRBJ1-2
D gene: .
V gene: TRBV27
clone size: .

CDR3 protein: CASSFSGGADTQYF
CDR3 DNA: TGCGCCAGCAGCTTTAGCGGGGGGGCAGATACGCAGTATTTT
J gene: TRBJ2-3
D gene: TRBD2
V gene: TRBV5-1
clone size: .

CDR3 protein: CASRGQGTGELFF
CDR3 DNA: TGTGCCAGTAGGGGACAGGGGACCGGGGAGCTGTTTTTT
J gene: TRBJ2-2
D gene: TRBD1
V gene: TRBV19
clone size: .

CDR3 protein: CASSESGGIWPQHF
CDR3 DNA: TGTGCCAGCAGTGAGTCTGGGGGGATCTGGCCCCAGCATTTT
J gene: TRBJ1-5
D gene: .
V gene: TRBV2
clone size: .

CDR3 protein: CASSIRGRETQYF
CDR3 DNA: TGTGCCAGTAGTATTAGGGGGCGAGAGACCCAGTACTTC
J gene: TRBJ2-5
D gene: TRBD1
V gene: TRBV19
clone size: .

CDR3 protein: CASSLTSGGEETQYF
CDR3 DNA: TGTGCCAGCAGCCTGACTAGCGGGGGAGAAGAGACCCAGTACTTC
J gene: TRBJ2-5
D gene: TRBD2
V gene: TRBV7-9
clone size: .

CDR3 protein: CASSLKEGARRNSPLHF
CDR3 DNA: TGCGCCAGCAGCCTGAAAGAGGGGGCGCGGAGGAATTCACCCCTCCACTTT
J gene: TRBJ1-6
D gene: TRBD1
V gene: TRBV5-1
clone size: once

CDR3 protein: CATRTGTRSGANVLTF
CDR3 DNA: TGTGCCACCAGAACCGGGACACGCTCTGGGGCCAACGTCCTGACTTTC
J gene: TRBJ2-6
D gene: .
V gene: TRBV15
clone size: .

CDR3 protein: CSASSIQGPGQPQHF
CDR3 DNA: TGCAGTGCTAGTTCTATCCAGGGGCCAGGGCAGCCCCAGCATTTT
J gene: TRBJ1-5
D gene: .
V gene: TRBV20-1
clone size: .

CDR3 protein: CASSLRTGGGYTF
CDR3 DNA: TGTGCCAGCAGCCTCCGGACAGGGGGAGGCTACACCTTC
J gene: TRBJ1-2
D gene: TRBD1
V gene: TRBV28
clone size: .

CDR3 protein: CASRNDRGANQPQHF
CDR3 DNA: TGTGCCAGCAGAAACGACAGGGGCGCCAATCAGCCCCAGCATTTT
J gene: TRBJ1-5
D gene: TRBD1
V gene: TRBV6-5
clone size: .

CDR3 protein: CASSNGTGRSGANVLTF
CDR3 DNA: TGTGCCAGCAGCAACGGGACAGGGAGATCTGGGGCCAACGTCCTGACTTTC
J gene: TRBJ2-6
D gene: .
V gene: TRBV21-1
clone size: once

CDR3 protein: CASSQHPRNEKLFF
CDR3 DNA: TGTGCCAGCAGCCAACACCCGCGGAATGAAAAACTGTTTTTT
J gene: TRBJ1-4
D gene: .
V gene: TRBV3-1/TRBV3-2
clone size: few

CDR3 protein: CASSELGGAREKLFF
CDR3 DNA: TGTGCCAGCAGTGAATTAGGAGGGGCGCGTGAAAAACTGTTTTTT
J gene: TRBJ1-4
D gene: .
V gene: TRBV25-1
clone size: .

CDR3 protein: CASSQGTSNTGELFF
CDR3 DNA: TGTGCCAGCAGCCAAGGGACTTCGAACACCGGGGAGCTGTTTTTT
J gene: TRBJ2-2
D gene: .
V gene: TRBV3-1/TRBV3-2
clone size: .

CDR3 protein: CASSAMGARGNTIYF
CDR3 DNA: TGTGCCAGCTCGGCGATGGGGGCTCGAGGAAACACCATATATTTT
J gene: TRBJ1-3
D gene: .
V gene: TRBV18
clone size: .

CDR3 protein: CASSLAPEGVYGYTF
CDR3 DNA: TGTGCCAGCAGCTTAGCTCCCGAGGGGGTATATGGCTACACCTTC
J gene: TRBJ1-2
D gene: .
V gene: TRBV7-9
clone size: once

CDR3 protein: CASSQDLAGGTDTQYF
CDR3 DNA: TGTGCCAGCAGCCAAGATCTAGCGGGGGGAACAGATACGCAGTATTTT
J gene: TRBJ2-3
D gene: TRBD2
V gene: TRBV3-1/TRBV3-2
clone size: .

CDR3 protein: CASSTSTNYEQYF
CDR3 DNA: TGTGCCAGCAGCACTAGCACGAACTACGAGCAGTACTTC
J gene: TRBJ2-7
D gene: .
V gene: TRBV5-4
clone size: .

CDR3 protein: CASSERRRQETQYF
CDR3 DNA: TGTGCCAGCAGTGAGAGGAGGCGTCAAGAGACCCAGTACTTC
J gene: TRBJ2-5
D gene: .
V gene: TRBV14
clone size: .

CDR3 protein: CASSWTSGSETQYF
CDR3 DNA: TGTGCCAGTAGCTGGACTAGCGGGTCAGAGACCCAGTACTTC
J gene: TRBJ2-5
D gene: TRBD2
V gene: TRBV19
clone size: .

CDR3 protein: CASSQDRGTGKLSYEQYF
CDR3 DNA: TGTGCCAGCAGCCAAGACCGAGGGACAGGCAAACTCTCCTACGAGCAGTACTTC
J gene: TRBJ2-7
D gene: TRBD1
V gene: TRBV3-1/TRBV3-2
clone size: .

CDR3 protein: CASSALGGGTDTQYF
CDR3 DNA: TGTGCCAGCAGCGCCCTAGGGGGAGGCACAGATACGCAGTATTTT
J gene: TRBJ2-3
D gene: .
V gene: TRBV6-4
clone size: .

CDR3 protein: CAWSVPWGASYGYTF
CDR3 DNA: TGTGCCTGGAGTGTACCGTGGGGAGCTAGCTATGGCTACACCTTC
J gene: TRBJ1-2
D gene: .
V gene: TRBV30
clone size: .

CDR3 protein: CASKGQGYYEQYF
CDR3 DNA: TGTGCCAGCAAGGGACAGGGCTACTACGAGCAGTACTTC
J gene: TRBJ2-7
D gene: TRBD1
V gene: TRBV6-5
clone size: many

CDR3 protein: CASSPGTSGNQPQHF
CDR3 DNA: TGTGCCAGCAGCCCCGGGACCAGCGGGAATCAGCCCCAGCATTTT
J gene: TRBJ1-5
D gene: .
V gene: TRBV3-1/TRBV3-2
clone size: .

CDR3 protein: CASSQGRSGGSTDTQYF
CDR3 DNA: TGCGCCAGCAGCCAGGGTCGGAGCGGGGGTTCCACAGATACGCAGTATTTT
J gene: TRBJ2-3
D gene: TRBD2
V gene: TRBV4-3
clone size: .

CDR3 protein: CASSGRDRPSEEKLFF
CDR3 DNA: TGTGCCAGCAGTGGCCGGGACAGGCCCTCGGAGGAAAAACTGTTTTTT
J gene: TRBJ1-4
D gene: TRBD1
V gene: TRBV27
clone size: .

CDR3 protein: CASSPTTGNTEAFF
CDR3 DNA: TGTGCCAGCTCACCCACGACAGGAAACACTGAAGCTTTCTTT
J gene: TRBJ1-1
D gene: .
V gene: TRBV18
clone size: .

CDR3 protein: CASSTRRAGGNEQFF
CDR3 DNA: TGTGCCAGCAGCACCCGTCGGGCGGGAGGGAATGAGCAGTTCTTC
J gene: TRBJ2-1
D gene: TRBD2
V gene: TRBV11-3
clone size: once

CDR3 protein: CASSLSGDSYEQYF
CDR3 DNA: TGTGCCAGCAGCTTGTCGGGGGACTCCTACGAGCAGTACTTC
J gene: TRBJ2-7
D gene: .
V gene: TRBV5-5
clone size: .

CDR3 protein: CASSPDTEIEKTQYF
CDR3 DNA: TGTGCCAGCAGTCCTGATACAGAGATCGAAAAGACCCAGTACTTC
J gene: TRBJ2-5
D gene: .
V gene: TRBV27
clone size: .

CDR3 protein: CASSQDLRTGHGDTIYF
CDR3 DNA: TGCGCCAGCAGCCAAGATTTAAGGACAGGTCACGGGGACACCATATATTTT
J gene: TRBJ1-3
D gene: TRBD1
V gene: TRBV4-1
clone size: .

CDR3 protein: CASSKALGPRFGNQPQHF
CDR3 DNA: TGTGCCAGCAGCAAAGCGCTGGGGCCTCGCTTCGGCAATCAGCCCCAGCATTTT
J gene: TRBJ1-5
D gene: .
V gene: TRBV21-1
clone size: once

CDR3 protein: CASSAQGGSQPQHF
CDR3 DNA: TGTGCCAGCAGCGCCCAGGGGGGTAGTCAGCCCCAGCATTTT
J gene: TRBJ1-5
D gene: TRBD1
V gene: TRBV9
clone size: .

CDR3 protein: CASSSGLAGRTDTQYF
CDR3 DNA: TGTGCCAGCTCATCGGGACTAGCGGGGCGTACCGATACGCAGTATTTT
J gene: TRBJ2-3
D gene: TRBD2
V gene: TRBV18
clone size: .

CDR3 protein: CASSPGGGRGTDTQYF
CDR3 DNA: TGTGCCAGCAGCCCCGGGGGGGGCAGGGGCACAGATACGCAGTATTTT
J gene: TRBJ2-3
D gene: TRBD2
V gene: TRBV7-9
clone size: .

CDR3 protein: CASSIVGGPTLSYEQYF
CDR3 DNA: TGTGCCAGTAGTATAGTGGGGGGACCCACCCTCTCCTACGAGCAGTACTTC
J gene: TRBJ2-7
D gene: .
V gene: TRBV19
clone size: .

CDR3 protein: CASSLGVAGASYEQYF
CDR3 DNA: TGTGCCAGCAGCTTGGGGGTAGCGGGGGCCTCCTACGAGCAGTACTTC
J gene: TRBJ2-7
D gene: TRBD2
V gene: TRBV5-5
clone size: .

CDR3 protein: CASSVATSTYNEQFF
CDR3 DNA: TGTGCCAGCAGTGTTGCCACTAGTACCTACAATGAGCAGTTCTTC
J gene: TRBJ2-1
D gene: .
V gene: TRBV6-4
clone size: .

CDR3 protein: CASSPAPGPHGYTF
CDR3 DNA: TGTGCCAGCAGCCCAGCCCCAGGCCCCCATGGCTACACCTTC
J gene: TRBJ1-2
D gene: .
V gene: TRBV5-8
clone size: .

CDR3 protein: CASSPTGPSTYEQYF
CDR3 DNA: TGTGCCAGCAGCCCTACAGGGCCTTCCACCTACGAGCAGTACTTC
J gene: TRBJ2-7
D gene: .
V gene: TRBV11-3
clone size: .

CDR3 protein: CASAQNSNQPQHF
CDR3 DNA: TGTGCCAGCGCTCAGAATAGCAATCAGCCCCAGCATTTT
J gene: TRBJ1-5
D gene: .
V gene: TRBV2
clone size: .

CDR3 protein: CASSSGADNQPQHF
CDR3 DNA: TGTGCCAGCAGCTCAGGGGCGGACAATCAGCCCCAGCATTTT
J gene: TRBJ1-5
D gene: .
V gene: TRBV7-8
clone size: .

CDR3 protein: CASSRDSRPQNFF
CDR3 DNA: TGTGCCAGCAGCAGGGACAGTAGGCCCCAGAATTTCTTT
J gene: TRBJ1-1
D gene: TRBD1
V gene: TRBV28
clone size: .

CDR3 protein: CASSEGPGSYTF
CDR3 DNA: TGTGCCAGCAGTGAAGGGCCCGGGAGCTACACCTTC
J gene: TRBJ1-2
D gene: .
V gene: TRBV6-4
clone size: .

CDR3 protein: CASSLLPGQGFSTEAFF
CDR3 DNA: TGTGCCAGCAGTCTGCTCCCGGGACAGGGCTTTTCCACTGAAGCTTTCTTT
J gene: TRBJ1-1
D gene: TRBD1
V gene: TRBV27
clone size: once

CDR3 protein: CASSYSEYRVWTEAFF
CDR3 DNA: TGTGCCAGCAGTTACTCGGAGTACCGTGTGTGGACTGAAGCTTTCTTT
J gene: TRBJ1-1
D gene: .
V gene: TRBV6-2/TRBV6-3
clone size: .

CDR3 protein: CASKGLMTDTQYF
CDR3 DNA: TGTGCCAGCAAGGGGCTTATGACAGATACGCAGTATTTT
J gene: TRBJ2-3
D gene: .
V gene: TRBV6-5
clone size: .

CDR3 protein: CATSARQGRNEQFF
CDR3 DNA: TGTGCCACCAGTGCTAGACAGGGACGTAATGAGCAGTTCTTC
J gene: TRBJ2-1
D gene: TRBD1
V gene: TRBV24-1
clone size: .

CDR3 protein: CASSLGTGVGEKLFF
CDR3 DNA: TGTGCCAGCAGCCTCGGGACAGGGGTGGGAGAAAAACTGTTTTTT
J gene: TRBJ1-4
D gene: TRBD1
V gene: TRBV28
clone size: .

CDR3 protein: CASSVRAGALNTEAFF
CDR3 DNA: TGTGCCAGCAGCGTCCGGGCAGGGGCCCTGAACACTGAAGCTTTCTTT
J gene: TRBJ1-1
D gene: .
V gene: TRBV9
clone size: .

CDR3 protein: CASSMKQGGLTFF
CDR3 DNA: TGTGCCAGTAGTATGAAACAGGGTGGGCTGACTTTCTTT
J gene: TRBJ1-1
D gene: .
V gene: TRBV19
clone size: once

CDR3 protein: CASSLSLAAKETQYF
CDR3 DNA: TGTGCCAGCAGTTTATCGCTAGCAGCCAAAGAGACCCAGTACTTC
J gene: TRBJ2-5
D gene: .
V gene: TRBV27
clone size: once

CDR3 protein: CASSSGGVTPPQGEAFF
CDR3 DNA: TGTGCCAGCAGTTCCGGCGGCGTGACCCCCCCTCAAGGTGAAGCTTTCTTT
J gene: TRBJ1-1
D gene: .
V gene: TRBV28
clone size: .

CDR3 protein: CASSGTGRGETQYF
CDR3 DNA: TGTGCCAGCAGTGGGACAGGGAGGGGAGAGACCCAGTACTTC
J gene: TRBJ2-5
D gene: TRBD1
V gene: TRBV9
clone size: .

CDR3 protein: CASSRGGGDDQPQHF
CDR3 DNA: TGTGCCAGCAGCCGTGGGGGGGGCGACGATCAGCCCCAGCATTTT
J gene: TRBJ1-5
D gene: .
V gene: TRBV3-1/TRBV3-2
clone size: .

CDR3 protein: CSVDDGAGGQDHYEQYF
CDR3 DNA: TGCAGCGTTGATGACGGGGCAGGGGGACAAGACCACTACGAGCAGTACTTC
J gene: TRBJ2-7
D gene: TRBD1
V gene: TRBV29-1
clone size: .

CDR3 protein: CASSLISTGAPHGYTF
CDR3 DNA: TGTGCCAGCAGTCTCATATCGACAGGGGCCCCGCATGGCTACACCTTC
J gene: TRBJ1-2
D gene: TRBD1
V gene: TRBV27
clone size: .

CDR3 protein: CASSLSGKVEAFF
CDR3 DNA: TGTGCCAGCAGTTTGTCCGGGAAGGTTGAAGCTTTCTTT
J gene: TRBJ1-1
D gene: .
V gene: TRBV25-1
clone size: .